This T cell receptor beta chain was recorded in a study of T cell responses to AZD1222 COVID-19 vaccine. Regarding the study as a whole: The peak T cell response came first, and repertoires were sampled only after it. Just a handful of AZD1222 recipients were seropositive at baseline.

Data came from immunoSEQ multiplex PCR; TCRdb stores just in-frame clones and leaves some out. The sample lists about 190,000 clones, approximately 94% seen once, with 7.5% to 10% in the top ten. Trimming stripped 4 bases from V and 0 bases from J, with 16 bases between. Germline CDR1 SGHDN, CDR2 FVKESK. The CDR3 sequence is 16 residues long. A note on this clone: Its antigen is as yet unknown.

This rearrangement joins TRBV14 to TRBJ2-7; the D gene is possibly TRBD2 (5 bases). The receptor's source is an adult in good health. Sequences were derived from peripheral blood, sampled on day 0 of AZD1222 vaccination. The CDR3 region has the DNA TGTGCCAGCAGCCGTAATCTAGCCAGGAGCTCCTACGAGCAGTACTTC. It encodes CASSRNLARSSYEQYF.